The present T cell receptor beta chain was sequenced within a study of T cells in localized non-small cell lung cancer. Concerning this clone itself: Its antigen is not known.

The CDR3 runs 11 residues. Germline CDR1 and CDR2: DFQATT and SNEGSKA (reference sequence). Produced via immunoSEQ multiplex PCR; TCRdb's table is partial and in-frame only. The table includes 35,000 to 40,000 clones, roughly nine tenths detected once. Study results and limitations: Increased T cell density in blood showed an association with longer overall survival. Among the tissues sampled, uninvolved adjacent lung had the highest T cell clonality, above tumor. Within adjacent lung there appeared a median around 57 of the top 100 tumor clones. Sequencing was restricted to one tumor region; therefore, heterogeneity remains possible.

The input for sequencing was peripheral blood, taken before any cancer treatment. The chain recombines TRBV20-1 with TRBJ2-3; D is uncertain. This clonotype originated in an older female donor with stage I lung adenocarcinoma. The CDR3 DNA reads as TGCAGGGCCTCCTCCGGAAATACGCAGTATTTT. Its translation: CRASSGNTQYF.